The 8 T cell receptor beta chains below were found in one sample sequenced in a study of shared clonotypes between healthy human individuals. Profiled with immunoSEQ multiplex PCR; TCRdb holds only in-frame clones, not every one. The table includes 470,000 or so clones, 70% to 80% detected once. Sequencing was done on a sample of PBMCs. Source of these receptors: a woman between 35 and 50 years old in good health. Some clones in this sample may be carry-over from other donors' samples.

The chain combines TRBV2 with TRBJ2-3; tentative D call: TRBD2 (7 bases). Germline CDR1 is SNHLY and CDR2 is FYNNEI. CDR3 length: 14 amino acids. The V and J ends lost 6 bases and 2 bases respectively, with 12 bases between them. CDR3 sequence: CASRGGQHTDTQYF. In DNA form, the CDR3 reads TGTGCCAGCAGGGGGGGGCAACACACAGATACGCAGTATTTT.

V is TRBV30 and J is TRBJ1-2, with TRBD1 as a possible D gene (5 bases). Per germline, CDR1 GTSNPN and CDR2 SVGIG (reference sequence). The CDR3 length is 13 residues. The ends were cut back, 5 bases at V and 8 bases at J, with 18 bases in the middle. Here the CDR3 DNA reads TGTGCCTGGGATCCCTCATGGGGGAAAGGCTACACCTTC. Amino acid sequence: CAWDPSWGKGYTF.

This sequence joins TRBV28 and TRBJ1-2; D possibly corresponds to TRBD1 (6 bases). Germline CDR1 is MDHEN and CDR2 is SYDVKM. This CDR3 comprises 14 residues. Trimming took off 3 bases at V and 8 bases at J, with 16 bases between the two ends. CDR3 in DNA: TGTGCCAGCAGTTTGTCCAGAGGGGGGGGAGGCTACACCTTC. This codes for CASSLSRGGGGYTF.

This chain connects TRBV10-3 to TRBJ2-5; 10 bases are shared with TRBD1. The CDR3 sequence is 15 residues long. From germline, CDR1 is ENHRY and CDR2 SYGVKD. V was clipped by 8 bases and J by 2 bases; unmatched bases: 8. CDR3 amino acids: CAIGGDRGHQETQYF. CDR3 DNA sequence: TGTGCCATCGGGGGGGACAGGGGACATCAAGAGACCCAGTACTTC.

The chain is built from TRBV28 and TRBJ1-2, with D hard to call. The CDR3 has 13 residues. Looked up from germline, CDR1 is MDHEN and CDR2 is SYDVKM. The V end lost 5 bases, the J end lost 5 bases, and 12 bases lay between the germline ends. The CDR3, as DNA: TGTGCCAGCAGTCAAGGGCGGGGTTATGGCTACACCTTC. This encodes CASSQGRGYGYTF.

The chain links TRBV2 to TRBJ1-1; D unclear. Germline CDR1 and CDR2: SNHLY and FYNNEI. The CDR3 is 12 residues long. V lost 7 bases, J lost 4 bases, and 10 bases lay in between. CDR3 amino acids: CASKGEGTEAFF. The CDR3 DNA is TGTGCCAGCAAAGGCGAGGGCACTGAAGCTTTCTTT.

The chain carries TRBV25-1 and TRBJ2-3; D ambiguous. The CDR3 extends over 13 amino acids. V dropped 2 bases and J dropped 3 bases, with 6 bases sitting between them. Germline CDR1 MGHDK, CDR2 SYGVNS. CDR3: CASSEMGTDTQYF. The CDR3, as DNA: TGTGCCAGCAGTGAAATGGGTACAGATACGCAGTATTTT.

The rearrangement links TRBV28 to TRBJ2-7, with D possibly matching TRBD1 (5 bases). Germline V gives CDR1 MDHEN, CDR2 SYDVKM. V lost 3 bases to trimming and J lost 4 bases, with 22 bases between them. This CDR3 is 17 amino acids long. The CDR3 here is CASSFPLKPRVEYEQYF. In DNA, the CDR3 is TGTGCCAGCAGTTTCCCGCTAAAGCCCAGGGTCGAGTACGAGCAGTACTTC.